A single sample is the source of the 23 T cell receptor beta chains below, sequenced in a study of STAT5B mutations in CD4+ large granular lymphocyte leukemia. Clones were read by immunoSEQ multiplex PCR, and TCRdb kept only the in-frame ones, dropping some. Of fewer than 40,000 clones in the sample, roughly 91% were seen once. The source material was CD4+ T cells from blood buffy coats. Receptors originate from a human donor in good health.

The chain links TRBV11-2 to TRBJ1-1, with unresolved D. The V gene lost 5 bases and the J gene lost 4 bases, with 14 bases spanning the gap. The CDR3 extends over 14 amino acids. Germline V CDR1 and CDR2: SGHAT, FQNNGV. The CDR3 DNA reads as TGTGCCAGCAGCCCATGGACGGCGGGCACTGAAGCTTTCTTT. Protein product: CASSPWTAGTEAFF.

The CDR3 nucleotides read TGTGCCAGCAGTGGAGGGACAGGGGGCTATGAGCAGTACTTC. It specifies CASSGGTGGYEQYF. V and J are TRBV6-1 and TRBJ2-7, with 12 bases fitting TRBD1. Trimming cost V 4 bases and J 7 bases; bases outside gene matches: 5. This CDR3 comprises 14 residues. Germline V lookup: CDR1 MNHNS, CDR2 SASEGT.

The rearrangement uses TRBV5-1 and TRBJ2-7; 11 bases are a match to TRBD1. The CDR3 has 13 residues. V was pared by 4 bases and J by 7 bases, with 4 bases of the junction left unmatched. In germline, CDR1 is SGHRS, CDR2 YFSETQ. CDR3 residues: CASSPGQGGEQYF. The CDR3 DNA follows: TGCGCCAGCAGCCCGGGACAGGGGGGGGAGCAGTACTTC.

In this sample, this clone turned up once. The chain couples TRBV6-4 to TRBJ2-1, with 8 positions matching TRBD2. The CDR3 contains 16 residues. V dropped 8 bases and J dropped 4; count of bases not matched to a gene: 13. Germline CDR1 MRHNA, CDR2 SNTAGT. The CDR3 loop reads CASGRGAGVRYNEQFF. The CDR3 bases are TGTGCCAGCGGACGCGGAGCGGGAGTGCGGTACAATGAGCAGTTCTTC.

The chain is built from TRBV30 and TRBJ2-7, with D perhaps TRBD1 or TRBD2 (6 bases each). CDR3 length equals 16 residues. Germline V gene lookup returns CDR1 GTSNPN and CDR2 SVGIG (reference sequence). Trimming stripped 2 bases from V and 4 bases from J, with 21 bases between. The CDR3 nucleotides are TGTGCCTGGAGTCTTAGGAGGGGGGCTTCGCCTTACGAGCAGTACTTC. It yields the protein CAWSLRRGASPYEQYF.

This clone appeared a few times. J is TRBJ2-7 and V is TRBV5-1; D remains ambiguous. The CDR3 is 12 residues long. V was clipped by 4 bases and J by 4 bases, with 9 bases between them. Germline assignment: CDR1 SGHRS and CDR2 YFSETQ. The CDR3 loop is CASSPGSYEQYF. The CDR3 coding sequence is TGCGCCAGCAGCCCAGGTTCTTACGAGCAGTACTTC.

The chain couples TRBV11-3 to TRBJ2-6; no clear D gene. This CDR3 comprises 15 residues. The germline V gene has CDR1 SGHNT and CDR2 YENEEA. The V end lost 3 bases, the J end lost 0 bases, and 6 bases lay between the germline ends. CDR3 residues: CASSLLRSGANVLTF. The CDR3 DNA follows: TGTGCCAGCAGCTTGTTACGCTCTGGGGCCAACGTCCTGACTTTC.

This chain uses TRBV5-1 with TRBJ1-3, with D uncertain. The CDR3 has 13 amino acids. The germline CDR1 and CDR2 sequences are SGHRS and YFSETQ. With 4 bases removed from V and 6 bases from J, the gap between germline ends came to 11 bases. The CDR3 spells CASSPDGENTIYF. The DNA for the CDR3 is TGCGCCAGCAGCCCGGACGGGGAAAACACCATATATTTT.

This clone was counted a single time. The chain is built from TRBV10-1 and TRBJ1-1; the D is unclear. CDR3 length: 13 residues. Germline V gene sequence: CDR1 WNHNN, CDR2 SYGVQD (reference sequence). Trimming removed 1 base from V and 0 bases from J, with 3 bases in between. CDR3 DNA sequence: TGCGCCAGCAGTGAGTTCCTGAACACTGAAGCTTTCTTT. Its translation: CASSEFLNTEAFF.

This rearrangement joins TRBV11-2 to TRBJ1-4; no reliable D call. The V gene's germline CDR1 is SGHAT and CDR2 FQNNGV. V shed 3 bases and J shed 5 bases, with 7 bases lying between them. CDR3 length: 13 residues. The CDR3 loop reads CASSLSQNEKLFF. CDR3 DNA: TGTGCCAGCAGCTTGTCCCAGAATGAAAAACTGTTTTTT.

The rearrangement links TRBV5-1 to TRBJ1-2; D call uncertain. The germline V gene has CDR1 SGHRS and CDR2 YFSETQ. V was cut by 0 bases and J by 5 bases, with 5 bases left in between. This CDR3 spans 12 amino acids. This chain's CDR3 is CASSLAGYGYTF. In DNA form, the CDR3 reads TGCGCCAGCAGCTTGGCAGGATATGGCTACACCTTC. The full variable domain, rest sourced from reference TRBV5-1 and TRBJ1-2, is KAGVTQTPRYLIKTRGQQVTLSCSPISGHRSVSWYQQTPGQGLQFLFEYFSETQRNKGNFPGRFSGRQFSNSRSEMNVSTLELGDSALYLCASSLAGYGYTFGSGTRLTVV.

The V and J genes are TRBV7-9 and TRBJ2-7; 10 bases match TRBD1. V was pared by 4 bases and J by 4 bases, with 7 bases of the junction left unmatched. This CDR3 region has 15 residues. CDR1 and CDR2 (germline): SEHNR, FQNEAQ (reference sequence). The CDR3 spells CASSSTGGVGYEQYF. CDR3 sequence (DNA): TGTGCCAGCAGCTCGACAGGGGGCGTCGGGTACGAGCAGTACTTC.

This rearrangement joins TRBV5-1 to TRBJ2-4; 8 nucleotides align to TRBD1. The CDR3 loop spans 17 amino acids. Germline V lookup: CDR1 SGHRS, CDR2 YFSETQ. J gave up 4 bases and V 1 base, and 10 bases lay outside the gene matches. The CDR3 spells CASSLPHPDREKNIQYF. The CDR3 DNA reads TGCGCCAGCAGCTTGCCCCATCCGGACAGGGAGAAAAACATTCAGTACTTC.

This sequence joins TRBV5-1 and TRBJ2-1; tentative D call: TRBD2 (5 bases). Deletions cut 3 bases from V and 1 base from J, with 14 bases between. CDR1 is SGHRS, CDR2 YFSETQ, per germline. The CDR3 runs to 16 residues. The CDR3 DNA reads as TGCGCCAGCAGCTCCACCCCGGGGTTTTCCTACAATGAGCAGTTCTTC. This gives the protein CASSSTPGFSYNEQFF. Using reference TRBV5-1 and TRBJ2-1 for the parts outside the CDR3, the full variable domain is KAGVTQTPRYLIKTRGQQVTLSCSPISGHRSVSWYQQTPGQGLQFLFEYFSETQRNKGNFPGRFSGRQFSNSRSEMNVSTLELGDSALYLCASSSTPGFSYNEQFFGPGTRLTVL.

As to this clone: The same CDR3 is also encoded by other DNA sequences in this sample. V gene TRBV6-5 combines with J gene TRBJ2-5; TRBD1 agrees at 8 bases. The CDR3 spans 15 residues. CDR1 is MNHEY and CDR2 is SVGAGI in the germline V gene. Germline trimming cut 5 bases from V and 2 bases from J; bases unmatched to any gene: 7. Here the CDR3 reads CASSQPGTGQETQYF. As DNA, the CDR3 is TGTGCCAGCAGTCAACCCGGGACAGGTCAAGAGACCCAGTACTTC.

The chain joins TRBV5-5 to TRBJ2-5, with a weak D call TRBD2 (5 bases). Trimming removed 2 bases at V and 5 bases at J, with 13 bases between. From germline, CDR1 is SGHKS and CDR2 YYEKEE (reference sequence). CDR3 size: 14 residues. CDR3 in amino acids: CASSFSRTLETQYF. CDR3 sequence (DNA): TGTGCCAGCAGCTTCTCCCGGACTCTTGAGACCCAGTACTTC.

This clone was seen a single time. V and J are TRBV18 and TRBJ2-7; no clear D. The CDR3 runs to 14 residues. V lost 3 bases to trimming and J lost 0 bases, with 9 bases between them. The germline V gene has CDR1 KGHSH and CDR2 LQKENI. The CDR3 nucleotides read TGTGCCAGCTCACCCGGGCGGAGCTCCTACGAGCAGTACTTC. The encoded protein is CASSPGRSSYEQYF.

This chain links TRBV19 with TRBJ2-1; 9 bases fit TRBD1. Germline trimming cut 10 bases from V and 10 bases from J; bases unmatched to any gene: 14. The germline V gene has CDR1 LNHDA and CDR2 SQIVND (reference sequence). CDR3 length: 14 residues. The CDR3 loop is CATRPGQGTVEQFF. The CDR3 nucleotides read TGTGCCACCAGACCGGGACAGGGAACGGTAGAGCAGTTCTTC.

The V and J genes are TRBV9 and TRBJ2-3; TRBD2 agrees at 10 bases. The germline V gene has CDR1 SGDLS and CDR2 YYNGEE. V dropped 2 bases and J dropped 0; count of bases not matched to a gene: 3. The length of the CDR3 is 16 residues. CDR3 residues: CASSVVAGGSTDTQYF. DNA for the CDR3: TGTGCCAGCAGCGTCGTAGCGGGAGGAAGCACAGATACGCAGTATTTT.

V usage is TRBV6-1 and J usage is TRBJ2-1; TRBD1 matches at 8 bases. V gave up 1 base and J gave up 7 bases; unmatched junction bases: 9. This CDR3 comprises 16 residues. CDR1 and CDR2 (germline): MNHNS, SASEGT. This CDR3 is CASSEGQGAGTNEQFF. CDR3 in DNA: TGTGCCAGCAGTGAAGGTCAGGGGGCAGGCACGAATGAGCAGTTCTTC.

J is TRBJ2-7 and V is TRBV20-1; D remains ambiguous. The CDR3 runs 10 residues. V shed 3 bases and J shed 6 bases, with 6 bases lying between them. CDR1 and CDR2 (germline): DFQATT, SNEGSKA (reference sequence). Written as DNA, the CDR3 is TGCAGTGCTAGGTTATCCGAGCAGTACTTC. Its translation is CSARLSEQYF.

The rearrangement uses TRBV4-2 and TRBJ2-1; 8 bases are a match to TRBD2. This CDR3 has 16 residues. The germline gives CDR1 LGHNA, CDR2 YNFKEQ. The V gene end was trimmed by 0 bases and the J gene end by 3 bases; junction bases not matched to a gene: 4. The CDR3 region is CASSQDRSGSYNEQFF. In nucleotides, the CDR3 is TGTGCCAGCAGCCAAGATAGAAGCGGGAGCTACAATGAGCAGTTCTTC.

The V call is TRBV5-6, the J call TRBJ1-1, with a possible D match to TRBD1 (5 bases). The CDR3 is 13 residues long. Trimming cost V 1 base and J 5 bases, with 9 bases left between them. The germline V gene encodes CDR1 SGHDT and CDR2 YYEEEE. Written as DNA, the CDR3 is TGTGCCAGCAGCTTGCCGGGGGGGACTGAAGCTTTCTTT. Encoded protein: CASSLPGGTEAFF.